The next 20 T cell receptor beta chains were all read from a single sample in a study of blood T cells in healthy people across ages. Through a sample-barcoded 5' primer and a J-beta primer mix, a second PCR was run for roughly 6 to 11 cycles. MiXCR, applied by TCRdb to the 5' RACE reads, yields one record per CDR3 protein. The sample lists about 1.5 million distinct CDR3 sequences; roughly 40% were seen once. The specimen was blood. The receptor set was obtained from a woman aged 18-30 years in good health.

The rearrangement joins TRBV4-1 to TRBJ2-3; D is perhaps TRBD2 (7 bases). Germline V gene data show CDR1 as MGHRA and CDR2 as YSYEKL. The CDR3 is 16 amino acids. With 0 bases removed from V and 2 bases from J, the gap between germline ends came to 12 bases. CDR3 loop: CASSQDRGGNTDTQYF. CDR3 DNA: TGCGCCAGCAGCCAAGATAGGGGGGGGAACACAGATACGCAGTATTTT.

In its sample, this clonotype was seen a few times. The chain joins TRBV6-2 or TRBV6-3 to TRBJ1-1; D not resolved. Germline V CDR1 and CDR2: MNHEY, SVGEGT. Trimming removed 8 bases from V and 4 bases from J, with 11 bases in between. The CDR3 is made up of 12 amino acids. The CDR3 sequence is CASDREGTEAFF. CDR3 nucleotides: TGTGCCAGCGACCGAGAGGGCACTGAAGCTTTCTTT.

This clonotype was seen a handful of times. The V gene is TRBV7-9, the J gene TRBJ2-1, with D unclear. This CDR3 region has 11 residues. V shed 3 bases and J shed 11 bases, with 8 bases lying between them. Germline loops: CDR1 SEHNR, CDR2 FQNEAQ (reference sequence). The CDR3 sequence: CASSFPPKQFF. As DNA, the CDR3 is TGTGCCAGCAGCTTCCCCCCTAAGCAGTTCTTC.

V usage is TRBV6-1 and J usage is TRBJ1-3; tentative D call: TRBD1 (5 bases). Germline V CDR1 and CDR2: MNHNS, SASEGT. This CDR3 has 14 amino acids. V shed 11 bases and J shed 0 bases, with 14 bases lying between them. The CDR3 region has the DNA TGTGCCGGCGGGACCGGCAGCTCTGGAAACACCATATATTTT. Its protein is CAGGTGSSGNTIYF.

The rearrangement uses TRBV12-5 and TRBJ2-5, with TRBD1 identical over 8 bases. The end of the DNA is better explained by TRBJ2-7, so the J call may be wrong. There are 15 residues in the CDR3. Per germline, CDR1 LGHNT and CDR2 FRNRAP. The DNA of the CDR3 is TGTGCTAGTGGTTTGGCAGGGGGCCTTGGCTACGAGCAGTACTTC. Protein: CASGLAGGLGYEQYF.

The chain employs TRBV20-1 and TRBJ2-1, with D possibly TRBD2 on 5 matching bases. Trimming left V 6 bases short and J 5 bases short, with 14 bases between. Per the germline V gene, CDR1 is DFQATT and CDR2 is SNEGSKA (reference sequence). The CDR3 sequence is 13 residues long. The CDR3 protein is CSAKRDYDNEQFF. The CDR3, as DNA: TGCAGTGCGAAAAGAGACTATGACAATGAGCAGTTCTTC.

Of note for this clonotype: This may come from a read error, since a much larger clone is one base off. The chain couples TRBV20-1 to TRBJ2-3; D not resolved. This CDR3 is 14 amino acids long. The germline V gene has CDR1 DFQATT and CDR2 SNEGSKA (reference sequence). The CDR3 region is CGARERLVADTQYF. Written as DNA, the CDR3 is TGCGGTGCTAGAGAACGGCTAGTTGCAGATACGCAGTATTTT.

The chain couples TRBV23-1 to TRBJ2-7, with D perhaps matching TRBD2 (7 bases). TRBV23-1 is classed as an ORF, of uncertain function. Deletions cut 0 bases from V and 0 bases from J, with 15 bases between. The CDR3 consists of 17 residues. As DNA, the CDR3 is TGCGCCAGCAGTCAATCTGACGGGGGGCTATCCTCCTACGAGCAGTACTTC. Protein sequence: CASSQSDGGLSSYEQYF.

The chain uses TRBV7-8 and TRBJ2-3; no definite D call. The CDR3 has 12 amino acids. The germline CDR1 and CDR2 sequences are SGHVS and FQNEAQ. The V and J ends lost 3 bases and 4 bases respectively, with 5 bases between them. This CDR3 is CASSFAPDTQYF. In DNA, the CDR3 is TGTGCCAGCAGCTTCGCTCCAGATACGCAGTATTTT. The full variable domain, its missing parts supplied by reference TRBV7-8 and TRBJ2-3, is GAGVSQSPRYKVAKRGQDVALRCDPISGHVSLFWYQQALGQGPEFLTYFQNEAQLDKSGLPSDRFFAERPEGSVSTLKIQRTQQEDSAVYLCASSFAPDTQYFGPGTRLTVL.

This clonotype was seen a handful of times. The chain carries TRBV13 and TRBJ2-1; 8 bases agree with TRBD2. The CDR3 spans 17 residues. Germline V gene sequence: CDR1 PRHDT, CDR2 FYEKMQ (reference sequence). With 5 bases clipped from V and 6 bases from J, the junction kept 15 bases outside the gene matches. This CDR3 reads CASSPPRSSGKGNEQFF. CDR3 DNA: TGTGCCAGCAGCCCCCCCCGGAGTAGCGGGAAAGGCAATGAGCAGTTCTTC. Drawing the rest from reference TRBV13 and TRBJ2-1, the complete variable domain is AAGVIQSPRHLIKEKRETATLKCYPIPRHDTVYWYQQGPGQDPQFLISFYEKMQSDKGSIPDRFSAQQFSDYHSELNMSSLELGDSALYFCASSPPRSSGKGNEQFFGPGTRLTVL.

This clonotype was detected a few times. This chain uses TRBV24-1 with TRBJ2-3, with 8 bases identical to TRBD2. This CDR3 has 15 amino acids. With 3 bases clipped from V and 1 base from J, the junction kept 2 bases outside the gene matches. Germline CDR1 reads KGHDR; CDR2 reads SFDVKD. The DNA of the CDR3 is TGTGCCACCAGTGATGGGACTAGGGGCACAGATACGCAGTATTTT. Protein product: CATSDGTRGTDTQYF.

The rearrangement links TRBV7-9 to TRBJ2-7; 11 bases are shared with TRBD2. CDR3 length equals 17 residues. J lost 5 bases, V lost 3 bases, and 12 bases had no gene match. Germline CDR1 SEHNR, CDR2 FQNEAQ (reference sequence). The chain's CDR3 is CASSFLLAGDLTHEQYF. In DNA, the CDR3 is TGTGCCAGCAGCTTCCTACTAGCGGGAGATTTAACCCACGAGCAGTACTTC.

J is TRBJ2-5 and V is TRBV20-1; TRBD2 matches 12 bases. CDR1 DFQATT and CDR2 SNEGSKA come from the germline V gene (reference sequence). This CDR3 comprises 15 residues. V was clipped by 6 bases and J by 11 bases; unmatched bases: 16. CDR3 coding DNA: TGCAGTGCCCCTCCTAGCGGGGGGGTCTACAATGAGCAGTACTTC. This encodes CSAPPSGGVYNEQYF.

CDR3 amino acids: CASSQAGLAGVQYEQYF. The DNA for the CDR3 is TGTGCCAGCAGCCAAGCGGGACTAGCGGGAGTACAGTACGAGCAGTACTTC. The chain couples TRBV3-1 to TRBJ2-7, with 14 bases fitting TRBD2. The CDR3 has 17 residues. CDR1 is LGHDT and CDR2 is YNNKEL in the germline V gene (reference sequence). V trimming: 1 base; J trimming: 4 bases; junction bases outside the gene matches: 6.

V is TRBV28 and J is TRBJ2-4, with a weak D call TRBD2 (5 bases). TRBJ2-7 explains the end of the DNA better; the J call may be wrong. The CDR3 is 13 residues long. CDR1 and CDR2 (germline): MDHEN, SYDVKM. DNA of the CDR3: TGTGCCAGCGGGTGGACTGGCTCCTACGAGCAGTACTTC. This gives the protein CASGWTGSYEQYF.

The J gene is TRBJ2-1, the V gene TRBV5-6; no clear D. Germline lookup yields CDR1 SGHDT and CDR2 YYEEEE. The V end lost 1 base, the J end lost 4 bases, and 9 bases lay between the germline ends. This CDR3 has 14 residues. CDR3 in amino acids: CASSLKVFYNEQFF. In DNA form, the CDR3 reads TGTGCCAGCAGCTTGAAGGTCTTTTACAATGAGCAGTTCTTC.

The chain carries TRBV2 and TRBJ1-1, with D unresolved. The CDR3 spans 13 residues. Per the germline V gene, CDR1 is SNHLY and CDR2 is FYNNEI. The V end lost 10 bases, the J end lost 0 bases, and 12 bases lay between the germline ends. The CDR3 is CANSAGMNTEAFF. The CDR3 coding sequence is TGTGCCAACAGCGCGGGGATGAACACTGAAGCTTTCTTT.

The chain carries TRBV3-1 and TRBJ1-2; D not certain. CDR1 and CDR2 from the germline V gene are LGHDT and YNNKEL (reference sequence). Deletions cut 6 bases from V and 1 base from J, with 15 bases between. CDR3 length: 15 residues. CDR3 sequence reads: CASRAGGTGNYGYTF. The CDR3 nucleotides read TGTGCCAGCAGGGCAGGCGGCACTGGTAACTATGGCTACACCTTC. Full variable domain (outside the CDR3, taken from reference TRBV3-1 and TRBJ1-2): DTAVSQTPKYLVTQMGNDKSIKCEQNLGHDTMYWYKQDSKKFLKIMFSYNNKELIINETVPNRFSPKSPDKAHLNLHINSLELGDSAVYFCASRAGGTGNYGYTFGSGTRLTVV.

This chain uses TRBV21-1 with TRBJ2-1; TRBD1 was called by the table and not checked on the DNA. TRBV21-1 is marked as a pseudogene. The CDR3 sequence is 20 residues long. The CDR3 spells CASSKLRGIPFRHSYNEQFF. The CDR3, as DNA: TGTGCCAGCAGCAAACTACGGGGGATACCTTTTCGTCACTCCTACAATGAGCAGTTCTTC.

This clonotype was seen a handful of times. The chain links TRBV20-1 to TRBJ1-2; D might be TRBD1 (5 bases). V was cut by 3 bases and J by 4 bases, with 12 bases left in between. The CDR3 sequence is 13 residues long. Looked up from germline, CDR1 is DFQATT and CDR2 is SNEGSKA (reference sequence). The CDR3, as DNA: TGCAGTGCTAGGGCCGGGACTGTCTATGGCTACACCTTC. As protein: CSARAGTVYGYTF.